The T cell receptor beta chain described here comes from a study of identical twins. This clonotype was seen repeatedly, ten times or more. Antigen unknown. TCRdb reanalysed the 5' RACE reads using MiXCR and keeps one entry per CDR3 protein. There are fewer than 650,000 distinct CDR3 sequences in the sample; 9.6% occur only once, and under 3.5% lies in the top ten. The J segment lost 10 bases and the V segment lost 3 bases, leaving 12 bases of the junction unmatched. CDR3 length: 16 residues. Germline assignment: CDR1 ENHRY and CDR2 SYGVKD. Whole-study findings and limits: While abundant cord blood beta clonotypes carried fewer insertions, memory repertoires showed no such pattern.

These data are also associated with another study on yellow fever vaccine responses in identical twins.

The V and J genes are TRBV10-3 and TRBJ2-1, with 10 nucleotides matching TRBD2. This TCR was sampled from a woman under 30 in good health. Material for sequencing was PBMCs. The CDR3 nucleotides are TGTGCCATCAGTGATCCTACGGGAGCGGGAGGGTCGGAGCAGTTCTTC. Protein: CAISDPTGAGGSEQFF.